This T cell receptor (beta chain) was found in a study of T-cell reconstitution after alpha-beta-depleted transplantation in children. Points on this clonotype: Its cognate antigen is unknown.

Overall study findings and caveats: Alpha-beta T cells present about two months after transplant were reported to originate from several hundred expanded graft clones. Elevated TCRbeta diversity at day 60 was traced, in some patients, to surviving recipient T cells and thymic progenitors. When one year had passed after transplant, most T-cell counts and diversity came from newly produced T cells.

Construction of the TCRbeta library involved unique molecular identifiers. In TCRdb, the PCR reads were re-called with MiXCR into one record per CDR3 protein. The table records hundreds of thousands of distinct CDR3 sequences, 15% to 20% of them present only once. V lost 6 bases to trimming and J lost 8 bases, with 4 bases between them. The CDR3 covers 9 residues. Germline values: CDR1 SEHNR, CDR2 FQNEAQ (reference sequence). Here the sequenced sample was PBMCs, mostly from graft donor cells, taken 360 days after TCRalphabeta/CD19-depleted stem cell transplant. This clonotype was obtained from a male patient under 18 who had a stem cell transplant for acute lymphoblastic leukemia, so the T cells may come from the graft donor. The gene calls are TRBV7-9 and TRBJ1-1; D is uncertain. The CDR3 spells CASSQEAFF. DNA for the CDR3: TGTGCCAGCAGTCAAGAAGCTTTCTTT. Variable domain in full (rest from reference TRBV7-9 and TRBJ1-1): DTGVSQNPRHKITKRGQNVTFRCDPISEHNRLYWYRQTLGQGPEFLTYFQNEAQLEKSRLLSDRFSAERPKGSFSTLEIQRTEQGDSAMYLCASSQEAFFGQGTRLTVV.